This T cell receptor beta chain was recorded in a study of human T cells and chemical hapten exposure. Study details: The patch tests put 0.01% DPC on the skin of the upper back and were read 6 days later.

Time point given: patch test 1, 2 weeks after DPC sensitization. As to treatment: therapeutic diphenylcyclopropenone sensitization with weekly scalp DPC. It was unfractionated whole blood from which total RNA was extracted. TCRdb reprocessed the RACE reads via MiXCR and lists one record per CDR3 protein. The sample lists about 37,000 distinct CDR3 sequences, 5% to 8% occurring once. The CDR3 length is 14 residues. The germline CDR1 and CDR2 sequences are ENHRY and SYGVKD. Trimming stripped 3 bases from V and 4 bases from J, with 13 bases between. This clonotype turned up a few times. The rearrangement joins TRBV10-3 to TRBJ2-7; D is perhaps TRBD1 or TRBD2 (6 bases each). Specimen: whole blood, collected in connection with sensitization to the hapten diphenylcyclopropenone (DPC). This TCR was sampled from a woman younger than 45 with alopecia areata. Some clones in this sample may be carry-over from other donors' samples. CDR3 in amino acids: CAISERGDTYEQYF. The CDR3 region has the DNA TGTGCCATCAGTGAACGCGGGGACACGTACGAGCAGTACTTC.